The present T cell receptor (beta chain) was sequenced within a study of blood T cell repertoires in COVID-19. In the study overall: Samples representing acute and convalescent COVID-19 were sourced from the United States, Italy and Spain. The cDNA or gDNA used as material had been derived from T cells, B-cell-depleted T cells, or PBMCs.

V lost 4 bases to trimming and J lost 5 bases; unmatched junction nucleotides: 2. Germline loops: CDR1 ENHRY, CDR2 SYGVKD. This CDR3 comprises 15 residues. Some clones are missing from TCRdb's copy, which holds only in-frame ones; the method was immunoSEQ multiplex PCR. This table has roughly 50,000 clones, 75% to 95% appearing once. This sequence joins TRBV10-3 and TRBJ2-3; 14 nucleotides match TRBD2. The sample was peripheral blood. This sequence originates from a woman between 40 and 55 years old with active COVID-19. The CDR3 loop reads CAISAGTSGGDTQYF. Written as DNA, the CDR3 is TGTGCCATCAGTGCTGGGACTAGCGGGGGAGATACGCAGTATTTT.